The clone carrying this T cell receptor beta chain appeared many times. Amplification of TCR beta CDR3 regions used RNA as the template. Primed by the HTBI set, a first-round RT-PCR was run on the TCR CDR3. TCRdb ran MiXCR on the multiplex PCR reads and lists one entry per CDR3 protein. The sample carries around 340,000 distinct CDR3 sequences, around 18% recorded once. This sample stems from a study of T cells in Graves' hyperthyroidism and ophthalmopathy. The V end lost 4 bases, the J end lost 6 bases, and 16 bases lay between the germline ends. Germline lookup yields CDR1 SNHLY and CDR2 FYNNEI. The CDR3 contains 15 residues.

Material: blood. The TCR sequence derives from a woman in her thirties or forties with Graves' ophthalmopathy. The chain is built from TRBV2 and TRBJ2-4; maybe TRBD1 (5 bases). The DNA for the CDR3 is TGTGCCAGCAGTGGGATTGGCAGGGTGGGAAACATTCAGTACTTC. It encodes CASSGIGRVGNIQYF.